This is a list of T cell receptor beta chains from one sample in a study of T cell responses to AZD1222 COVID-19 vaccine. Data came from immunoSEQ multiplex PCR; TCRdb stores just in-frame clones and leaves some out. The data contain 40,000 to 65,000 clones, 84% of them singletons. The source material was peripheral blood, sampled on day 0 of AZD1222 vaccination. These receptors originate from an adult in good health. Each CDR3 is given with its conserved first and last residue. D genes are given only for firm matches. The listing skips clone size in some rows; elsewhere it reads once, few, many or a size class.

size	D	V	J	DNA	CDR3
-	-	TRBV30	TRBJ1-2	TGTGCCTGGAGGGGGGGGCAGCGGGAATACTATGGCTACACCTTC	CAWRGGQREYYGYTF
few	-	TRBV5-1	TRBJ2-7	TGCGCCAGCAGCTTGGACGGGGACGAGCAGTACTTC	CASSLDGDEQYF
-	TRBD2	TRBV2	TRBJ2-7	TGTGCCAGCAGCCCTCTCCCGGGACCGCCTAGCGGGAGCGAGCAGTACTTC	CASSPLPGPPSGSEQYF
-	TRBD2	TRBV30	TRBJ2-1	TGTGCCTGGAGGACTAGCGGGGGCAATGAGCAGTTCTTC	CAWRTSGGNEQFF
-	TRBD2	TRBV7-9	TRBJ2-3	TGTGCCAGCAGCGCAGCGCCTAGCGGGGTCACAGATACGCAGTATTTT	CASSAAPSGVTDTQYF
-	-	TRBV7-2	TRBJ2-7	TGTGCCAGCGGACTTATAACCTACGAGCAGTACTTC	CASGLITYEQYF
few	-	TRBV11-2	TRBJ1-6	TGTGCCAGCAGCTTAGATAAGCAGGGCTCACCCCTCCACTTT	CASSLDKQGSPLHF
few	TRBD1	TRBV29-1	TRBJ2-7	TGCAGCGTTGCCCCGGACAGGAACTACGAGCAGTACTTC	CSVAPDRNYEQYF
-	TRBD1	TRBV13	TRBJ2-7	TGTGCCAGCAGCGCCCGGACAGGGGGCGCGGCAGAGGCGGGAACCTACGAGCAGTACTTC	CASSARTGGAAEAGTYEQYF
-	-	TRBV15	TRBJ2-7	TGTGCCACCAGCAGACTCGTAATATACGAGCAGTACTTC	CATSRLVIYEQYF
-	-	TRBV7-6	TRBJ1-1	TGTGCCAGCAGCCCTTGGCGGAACACTGAAGCTTTCTTT	CASSPWRNTEAFF
-	TRBD1	TRBV7-6	TRBJ2-1	TGTGCCAGCAGCTCACACAGGGGACCCTACAATGAGCAGTTCTTC	CASSSHRGPYNEQFF
-	-	TRBV28	TRBJ1-4	TGTGCCAGCCGCTCGGGGGGCAATGAAAAACTGTTTTTT	CASRSGGNEKLFF
-	-	TRBV5-6	TRBJ2-3	TGTGCCAGCAGCTCCTGGGCCCGTGGGGCGGCGGCGCAGTATTTT	CASSSWARGAAAQYF
-	-	TRBV5-5	TRBJ2-7	TGTGCCAGCAGCTTCACAGGGACCTACGAGCAGTACTTC	CASSFTGTYEQYF
-	-	TRBV6-5	TRBJ1-2	TGTGCCAGCTGCAACGGCGGCCACTATGGCTACACCTTC	CASCNGGHYGYTF
-	-	TRBV10-3	TRBJ2-7	TGTGCCATCAGTGAGTCCCTTGGGGGCGAGCAGTACTTC	CAISESLGGEQYF
-	-	TRBV14	TRBJ2-7	TGTGCCAGCAGCCAAGTTTTCTACGAGCAGTACTTC	CASSQVFYEQYF
-	-	TRBV19	TRBJ1-4	TGTGCCAGTAGTATAGCAGGAGCTAATGAAAAACTGTTTTTT	CASSIAGANEKLFF
once	-	TRBV19	TRBJ1-1	TGTGCCAGTAATGATCGAGGGCAGGTGAACACTGAAGCTTTCTTT	CASNDRGQVNTEAFF
-	TRBD1	TRBV19	TRBJ2-5	TGTGCCAGTAGTATCGGGGGGACAGGGACGGAGACCCAGTACTTC	CASSIGGTGTETQYF
-	TRBD1	TRBV27	TRBJ1-2	TGTGCCAGCAGTATCCCGACAGGGGAAGGGTACTATGGCTACACCTTC	CASSIPTGEGYYGYTF
-	TRBD2	TRBV7-2	TRBJ2-7	TGTGCCAGCAGCTTAGGGGTAGCGGGAGGCTACGAGCAGTACTTC	CASSLGVAGGYEQYF
-	-	TRBV5-4	TRBJ1-4	TGTGCCAGCAGCTTGGAGGGTAATGAAAAACTGTTTTTT	CASSLEGNEKLFF
-	TRBD2	TRBV24-1	TRBJ2-1	TGTGCCACCAGCCTAGCGGGAGGGCCGGATGAGCAGTTCTTC	CATSLAGGPDEQFF
-	-	TRBV7-8	TRBJ2-5	TGTGCCAGCTGGTCGGGGAGGTACCAAGAGACCCAGTACTTC	CASWSGRYQETQYF
once	-	TRBV6-6	TRBJ2-7	TGTGCCAGCAGTTACTTCGGGGGCGGGAAGGGATACGAGCAGTACTTC	CASSYFGGGKGYEQYF
once	-	TRBV7-2	TRBJ2-5	TGTGCCAGCAGCTTAGGAATAGAAGAGACCCAGTACTTC	CASSLGIEETQYF
few	TRBD1	TRBV7-2	TRBJ2-1	TGTGCCAGCAGCTTAGTACCAGGGACAGACGATGAGCAGTTCTTC	CASSLVPGTDDEQFF
-	-	TRBV30	TRBJ2-7	TGTGCTGCCGGGACGTCGAGCTCCTACGAGCAGTACTTC	CAAGTSSSYEQYF
-	-	TRBV5-4	TRBJ1-5	TGTGCCAGCAGCTTGCGTGGTTTCAATCAGCCCCAGCATTTT	CASSLRGFNQPQHF
-	-	TRBV19	TRBJ2-1	TGTGCCAGTAGTCTCAGGACCACGGTGAATGAGCAGTTCTTC	CASSLRTTVNEQFF
-	-	TRBV30	TRBJ1-2	TGTGCCTGGAGTGTTGCACAGGGCTTTGGCTACACCTTC	CAWSVAQGFGYTF
-	-	TRBV7-8	TRBJ1-2	TGTGCCAGCAGCTCACTCGGAGCTGCAAACTATGGCTACACCTTC	CASSSLGAANYGYTF
-	-	TRBV12-3/TRBV12-4	TRBJ1-4	TGTGCCAGCAGCGACAGGCTTAATGAAAAACTGTTTTTT	CASSDRLNEKLFF
few	-	TRBV12-3/TRBV12-4	TRBJ1-1	TGTGCCAGCAGTTACGACAGACAGACTGAAGCTTTCTTT	CASSYDRQTEAFF
-	-	TRBV21-1	TRBJ1-1	TGTGCCAGCTCCGGACGGTGGGCCGTCGAGACTGAAGCTTTCTTT	CASSGRWAVETEAFF
few	-	TRBV7-9	TRBJ1-6	TGTGCCAGCAGCTTAGAGAATTCACCCCTCCACTTT	CASSLENSPLHF
few	-	TRBV28	TRBJ1-1	TGTGCCAGCAGTTTACAGGAGGGTCTGAACACTGAAGCTTTCTTT	CASSLQEGLNTEAFF
-	-	TRBV6-2/TRBV6-3	TRBJ2-1	TGTGCCAGCAGTCGCCCGACAGAGTACAATGAGCAGTTCTTC	CASSRPTEYNEQFF
-	-	TRBV30	TRBJ2-4	TGTGCCTGGAGTAGGGGGAGTGCCGGAATAGCCAAAAACATTCAGTACTTC	CAWSRGSAGIAKNIQYF
-	-	TRBV5-8	TRBJ2-3	TGTGCCAGCAGCTTGTCAGGGTTTGAAGATACGCAGTATTTT	CASSLSGFEDTQYF
-	-	TRBV7-2	TRBJ2-2	TGTGCCAGCAGCTGGCAAGGGGCCTCCGGGGAGCTGTTTTTT	CASSWQGASGELFF
once	-	TRBV28	TRBJ1-2	TGTGCCAGCACCCAAAGGGCTACAGGGAACACCTTC	CASTQRATGNTF
few	-	TRBV6-5	TRBJ1-2	TGTGCCAGCAGTTACATGGCGGGCCTGGAGTCCTATGGCTACACCTTC	CASSYMAGLESYGYTF
-	TRBD1	TRBV5-1	TRBJ1-1	TGCGCCAGCAGCCTTGACGAATCGGGACAGTTCGCTGAAGCTTTCTTT	CASSLDESGQFAEAFF
few	-	TRBV11-2	TRBJ1-1	TGTGCCAGCAGCTTAGAGTTAGACACTGAAGCTTTCTTT	CASSLELDTEAFF
many	-	TRBV5-6	TRBJ2-3	TGTGCCAGCAGCCCCGCGGGAAGCACAGATACGCAGTATTTT	CASSPAGSTDTQYF
-	TRBD1	TRBV7-2	TRBJ1-2	TGTGCCAGCAGCTTAGCGACAGGGGGGAACTATGGCTACACCTTC	CASSLATGGNYGYTF
-	TRBD1	TRBV28	TRBJ1-1	TGTGCCAGCACTATGACGGGACAGATGAACACTGAAGCTTTCTTT	CASTMTGQMNTEAFF
-	-	TRBV19	TRBJ1-1	TGTGCCAGTAGTATTTCCCAGAACACTGAAGCTTTCTTT	CASSISQNTEAFF
-	TRBD1	TRBV30	TRBJ2-5	TGTGCCTGGAGTGGGACAGGGGGCGAGACCCAGTACTTC	CAWSGTGGETQYF
few	-	TRBV16	TRBJ1-1	TGTGCCAGCAGTTTAGGCACGGACACTGAAGCTTTCTTT	CASSLGTDTEAFF
-	-	TRBV7-2	TRBJ2-7	TGTGCCAGCAGCTTAGCCAGAACCTACGAGCAGTACTTC	CASSLARTYEQYF
once	-	TRBV5-1	TRBJ1-3	TGCGCCAGCAGCTTGACGGGCTTCTCTGGAAACACCATATATTTT	CASSLTGFSGNTIYF